Below, one T cell receptor beta chain is given with its context. Its antigen is unidentified. Trimming at V came to 4 bases and at J to 6 bases, leaving 12 bases not matched to a gene. CDR3 length: 14 amino acids. From germline, CDR1 is GTSNPN and CDR2 SVGIG (reference sequence). Use of 60 Vbeta and 13 Jbeta primers characterized the PCR. TCRdb keeps only in-frame clones here, not all; method: immunoSEQ multiplex PCR. The table records fewer than 140,000 clones, roughly four fifths of them present only once. At sampling all donors were nominally healthy, likely with unrecorded immune exposures. This entry comes from a study of cytomegalovirus exposure and HLA in healthy donors. Study-wide context: HLA-typed donors were the source of about 85 million unique TCRs, which an early data release held. Study conclusions and caveats: Several of the most significant clusters appeared linked to common viral pathogens, based on a later analysis. Later on, an analysis showed TCR association rates differing by HLA locus, with DRB1 the most and HLA-C the fewest.

Sequencing was performed on PBMCs. This sequence joins TRBV30 and TRBJ2-7; 7 positions match TRBD2. The sequence came from a man aged 45-65 years in good health and CMV-seronegative. CDR3 in DNA: TGTGCCTGGACCCCTGGGAGGGGCGCGGGCGAGCAGTACTTC. This translates into CAWTPGRGAGEQYF.